Each of the 28 T cell receptor beta chains below was sequenced from the same sample in a study of cytomegalovirus exposure and HLA in healthy donors. Both 60 Vbeta primers and 13 Jbeta primers went into the PCR. Produced via immunoSEQ multiplex PCR; TCRdb's table is partial and in-frame only. The repertoire holds about 150,000 clones, with 65% to 85% as singletons. The sequencing sample was made of PBMCs. These receptors came from a male donor in good health and CMV-seronegative.

This rearrangement joins TRBV9 to TRBJ2-5, with D maybe TRBD2 (6 bases). The CDR3 sequence is 15 residues long. CDR1 is SGDLS, CDR2 YYNGEE, per germline. V was clipped by 3 bases and J by 5 bases, with 17 bases between them. As DNA, the CDR3 is TGTGCCAGCAGCGCCAGGTGGGCCAGCGGGGAGACCCAGTACTTC. It specifies CASSARWASGETQYF.

The chain recombines TRBV4-3 with TRBJ1-2; tentatively, D is TRBD1 (6 bases). The CDR3 loop spans 15 amino acids. Between the trimmed V and J ends, which lost 2 bases and 2 bases, there was a span of 12 bases. The germline V gene has CDR1 LGHNA and CDR2 YSLEER. This CDR3 is CASSQSVTGNYGYTF. CDR3 DNA sequence: TGCGCCAGCAGCCAATCCGTTACAGGGAACTATGGCTACACCTTC.

V is TRBV7-7 and J is TRBJ2-5, with 7 positions matching TRBD1. The V segment lost 5 bases and the J segment 5 bases; nucleotides outside the gene matches: 11. Germline assignment: CDR1 SSHAT and CDR2 FNYEAQ (reference sequence). This CDR3 has 15 residues. The CDR3 bases are TGTGCCAGCAGCAGAGAGAGGACAGGAGCGGAGACCCAGTACTTC. It translates to CASSRERTGAETQYF.

This chain links TRBV7-9 with TRBJ2-7; a weak D match, TRBD1 (8 bases). V shed 5 bases and J shed 0 bases, with 17 bases lying between them. The CDR3 is 16 residues long. CDR1 and CDR2 from the germline V gene are SEHNR and FQNEAQ (reference sequence). The CDR3 loop is CASSPRGGQDSYEQYF. Written as DNA, the CDR3 is TGTGCCAGCAGCCCGAGGGGGGGACAGGACTCCTACGAGCAGTACTTC.

This clone occurred a few times. V usage is TRBV10-3 and J usage is TRBJ1-1, with TRBD1 matching 8 bases. Germline CDR1 and CDR2: ENHRY and SYGVKD. This CDR3 has 15 amino acids. The junction had 8 bases not matched to a gene; V was cut back by 8 bases and J by 0 bases. CDR3 coding DNA: TGTGCCATCCATGACGGACAGGGCATGAACACTGAAGCTTTCTTT. Its protein is CAIHDGQGMNTEAFF.

This clone came up once. The genes are TRBV9 and TRBJ2-1, with TRBD2 matching over 13 bases. Germline CDR1 SGDLS, CDR2 YYNGEE. The CDR3 is 15 residues long. V shed 5 bases, J shed 9 bases, and the junction held 8 bases outside the gene matches. CDR3 nucleotide sequence: TGTGCCAGCAGTTTCACTAGCGGGGGGGCGATTGAGCAGTTCTTC. This sequence encodes CASSFTSGGAIEQFF.

This clone was seen a handful of times. This chain joins TRBV4-1 and TRBJ1-5; D not certain. CDR3 length equals 15 residues. Germline loops: CDR1 MGHRA, CDR2 YSYEKL. The V end lost 0 bases, the J end lost 9 bases, and 15 bases lay between the germline ends. CDR3: CASSQDPHGGVPQHF. The CDR3 region has the DNA TGCGCCAGCAGCCAAGATCCACACGGCGGGGTGCCCCAGCATTTT.

This chain connects TRBV30 to TRBJ1-1; D possibly corresponds to TRBD1 (5 bases). Germline CDR1 and CDR2: GTSNPN and SVGIG (reference sequence). This CDR3 has 14 residues. V was shortened by 1 base and J by 1 base, with 10 bases between the two germline ends. For the CDR3, the DNA is TGTGCCTGGAGTGCGGGGGTCCAGAACACTGAAGCTTTCTTT. It specifies CAWSAGVQNTEAFF. Full variable domain (missing parts from reference TRBV30 and TRBJ1-1): SQTIHQWPATLVQPVGSPLSLECTVEGTSNPNLYWYRQAAGRGLQLLFYSVGIGQISSEVPQNLSASRPQDRQFILSSKKLLLSDSGFYLCAWSAGVQNTEAFFGQGTRLTVV.

This chain uses TRBV5-8 with TRBJ2-2; 12 bases agree with TRBD2. Germline values: CDR1 SGHTS, CDR2 YDEGEE. V shed 4 bases and J 0 bases; nucleotides not matched to a gene: 10. CDR3 length equals 19 residues. CDR3 DNA: TGTGCCAGCAGCGCCTCCGGGACTAGCGGGCTCGCGAACACCGGGGAGCTGTTTTTT. Protein sequence: CASSASGTSGLANTGELFF.

In nucleotides, the CDR3 is TGCGCCAGCAGCTTGGACGGCGGAGGAGGGGCAGATACGCAGTATTTT. This sequence encodes CASSLDGGGGADTQYF. The chain carries TRBV5-1 and TRBJ2-3; possible D gene TRBD2, 6 bases. V shed 0 bases and J shed 4 bases, with 15 bases lying between them. CDR3 length: 16 amino acids. Looked up from germline, CDR1 is SGHRS and CDR2 is YFSETQ.

This CDR3 is CALELLMNSPLHF. CDR3 bases: TGTGCCTTAGAACTCCTCATGAACTCACCCCTCCACTTT. The chain employs TRBV30 and TRBJ1-6; no reliable D call. V dropped 7 bases and J dropped 10 bases, with 17 bases sitting between them. The germline V gene encodes CDR1 GTSNPN and CDR2 SVGIG (reference sequence). There are 13 residues in the CDR3.

This clone was recorded only once. Mismatch with germline at one junction end may stem from a read error. The V and J genes are TRBV7-9 and TRBJ2-5; the match to TRBD2 covers 13 bases. CDR1 is SEHNR, CDR2 FQNEAQ, per germline (reference sequence). This CDR3 has 16 amino acids. CDR3 in amino acids: CSSSWWGLAGLETQYF. CDR3 DNA sequence: TGTTCCAGCAGCTGGTGGGGACTAGCGGGGCTAGAGACCCAGTACTTC.

V and J are TRBV7-2 and TRBJ2-7; 10 nucleotides match TRBD2. In germline, CDR1 is SGHTA, CDR2 FQGNSA. This CDR3 region has 15 residues. Trimming cost V 5 bases and J 5 bases; bases outside gene matches: 9. The CDR3 DNA reads TGTGCCAGCAGCCAAGCTAGCGGGAGTGCCCACGAGCAGTACTTC. Translating gives CASSQASGSAHEQYF.

This clone was detected once. The gene calls are TRBV30 and TRBJ1-5; D is unresolved. Germline V gene sequence: CDR1 GTSNPN, CDR2 SVGIG (reference sequence). This CDR3 comprises 13 residues. V lost 0 bases, J lost 4 bases, and 7 bases lay in between. The CDR3 loop reads CAWSVLRNQPQHF. The CDR3 nucleotides read TGTGCCTGGAGTGTACTAAGGAATCAGCCCCAGCATTTT.

This clone appeared a single time. The gene calls are TRBV7-8 and TRBJ1-1; the D gene is possibly TRBD1 (6 bases). Germline CDR1 SGHVS, CDR2 FQNEAQ. The CDR3 contains 14 residues. The V gene lost 6 bases and the J gene lost 1 base, with 12 bases spanning the gap. CDR3 DNA: TGTGCCAGCAGACAACAGGGTGGGAACACTGAAGCTTTCTTT. Translating gives CASRQQGGNTEAFF.

The CDR3 is CASSTTSGGTQYF. The DNA for the CDR3 is TGTGCCAGCAGTACGACTAGCGGGGGGACCCAGTACTTC. V is TRBV7-2 and J is TRBJ2-5; TRBD2 agrees at 12 bases. Trimming cost V 6 bases and J 7 bases; bases outside gene matches: 3. CDR3 length equals 13 residues. In germline, CDR1 is SGHTA, CDR2 FQGNSA.

This clone was seen only once. The chain employs TRBV11-3 and TRBJ2-2; TRBD2 matches at 12 bases. This CDR3 is 16 amino acids long. Germline-derived CDR1 and CDR2 are SGHNT and YENEEA. With 1 base clipped from V and 5 bases from J, the junction kept 2 bases outside the gene matches. The CDR3 nucleotides are TGTGCCAGCAGCTTAGTCACTAGCGGGAGGACCGGGGAGCTGTTTTTT. Translation gives CASSLVTSGRTGELFF.

The chain joins TRBV7-2 to TRBJ2-5; tentative D call: TRBD2 (6 bases). This CDR3 is built from 14 residues. CDR1 SGHTA and CDR2 FQGNSA come from the germline V gene. V lost 1 base to trimming and J lost 4 bases, with 10 bases between them. The CDR3 nucleotides are TGTGCCAGCAGCTTAGACGGGAGCAGAGAGACCCAGTACTTC. Translated, it gives CASSLDGSRETQYF.

The CDR3 DNA reads TGTGCCAGCAGTTTCTCAGGGGGGCCCTACGAGCAGTACTTC. It encodes CASSFSGGPYEQYF. The chain recombines TRBV27 with TRBJ2-7, with D perhaps matching TRBD1 (7 bases). There are 14 residues in the CDR3. Germline-derived CDR1 and CDR2 are MNHEY and SMNVEV (reference sequence). V lost 3 bases and J 2 bases, leaving 11 bases between the germline ends.

This chain links TRBV9 with TRBJ2-5; the match to TRBD2 covers 8 bases. The V and J ends lost 0 bases and 2 bases, in that order; junction bases with no gene match: 3. CDR3 size: 15 residues. Germline-derived CDR1 and CDR2 are SGDLS and YYNGEE. CDR3 DNA sequence: TGTGCCAGCAGCGTAGCGGGAGGGCGACAAGAGACCCAGTACTTC. Translated: CASSVAGGRQETQYF.

As DNA, the CDR3 is TGTGCCAGCAGCAGGACTAGCGGCTACGAGCAGTACTTC. It is translated as CASSRTSGYEQYF. This chain uses TRBV7-8 with TRBJ2-7; the match to TRBD2 covers 10 bases. Trimming cost V 5 bases and J 3 bases; bases outside gene matches: 1. CDR3 length: 13 residues. Germline CDR1 SGHVS, CDR2 FQNEAQ.

The chain links TRBV4-1 to TRBJ1-4; 7 nucleotides line up with TRBD1. Germline V gene data show CDR1 as MGHRA and CDR2 as YSYEKL. V dropped 10 bases and J dropped 0; count of bases not matched to a gene: 14. The CDR3 length is 17 residues. The CDR3 reads CATRTGTASATNEKLFF. The CDR3, as DNA: TGCGCCACCAGGACCGGGACAGCAAGTGCAACTAATGAAAAACTGTTTTTT.

The chain couples TRBV5-1 to TRBJ2-3; 15 bases align to TRBD2. V gave up 6 bases and J gave up 2 bases; unmatched junction bases: 10. The CDR3 consists of 18 residues. CDR1 is SGHRS, CDR2 YFSETQ, per germline. CDR3 amino acids: CASNVGLAGGYPTDTQYF. CDR3 nucleotide sequence: TGCGCCAGCAACGTGGGACTAGCGGGGGGATATCCCACAGATACGCAGTATTTT.

The rearrangement uses TRBV10-3 and TRBJ1-1, with D possibly being TRBD1 (5 bases). Germline V gene sequence: CDR1 ENHRY, CDR2 SYGVKD. The V and J ends lost 3 bases and 7 bases respectively, with 18 bases between them. There are 15 residues in the CDR3. For the CDR3, the DNA is TGTGCCATCAGTGATTTACCAGGGTACACCGGTGAAGCTTTCTTT. This codes for CAISDLPGYTGEAFF.

This rearrangement joins TRBV5-6 to TRBJ2-2; 7 bases fit TRBD1. The ends lost 3 bases at V and 5 bases at J; junction bases unmatched: 10. This CDR3 has 16 amino acids. The germline V gene encodes CDR1 SGHDT and CDR2 YYEEEE. CDR3 in DNA: TGTGCCAGCAGCTACCTTTACAGGGGTGGAACCGGGGAGCTGTTTTTT. It encodes CASSYLYRGGTGELFF.

This clone was picked up one time. The rearrangement joins TRBV9 to TRBJ2-2, with 11 nucleotides matching TRBD2. Germline assignment: CDR1 SGDLS and CDR2 YYNGEE. This CDR3 has 17 amino acids. The V gene end was trimmed by 4 bases and the J gene end by 6 bases; junction bases not matched to a gene: 11. CDR3 residues: CASSLPLGLADPGELFF. Written as DNA, the CDR3 is TGTGCCAGCAGCCTACCACTGGGACTAGCGGACCCCGGGGAGCTGTTTTTT.

The J gene is TRBJ1-1, the V gene TRBV5-1; 9 bases map to TRBD1. V lost 0 bases, J lost 1 base, and 10 bases stayed unmatched. In germline, CDR1 is SGHRS, CDR2 YFSETQ. This CDR3 contains 18 residues. In DNA, the CDR3 is TGCGCCAGCAGCTTGGGCTTCGGGACAGGGATAAGGAACACTGAAGCTTTCTTT. Translation gives CASSLGFGTGIRNTEAFF. The variable domain in full, completed from reference TRBV5-1 and TRBJ1-1, reads KAGVTQTPRYLIKTRGQQVTLSCSPISGHRSVSWYQQTPGQGLQFLFEYFSETQRNKGNFPGRFSGRQFSNSRSEMNVSTLELGDSALYLCASSLGFGTGIRNTEAFFGQGTRLTVV.

The V gene is TRBV5-1, the J gene TRBJ2-7; the D gene is possibly TRBD1 (6 bases). V lost 5 bases and J lost 6, with 21 bases in between. CDR1 and CDR2 from the germline V gene are SGHRS and YFSETQ. This CDR3 contains 15 residues. The CDR3 DNA follows: TGCGCCAGCAGTCCGAAGGTGGGGGCACTAGGCGAGCAGTACTTC. Translating gives CASSPKVGALGEQYF. Variable domain in full (rest from reference TRBV5-1 and TRBJ2-7): KAGVTQTPRYLIKTRGQQVTLSCSPISGHRSVSWYQQTPGQGLQFLFEYFSETQRNKGNFPGRFSGRQFSNSRSEMNVSTLELGDSALYLCASSPKVGALGEQYFGPGTRLTVT.